Each of the 23 T cell receptor beta chains below was sequenced from the same sample in a study of CD8 T cells in Susac syndrome (dated by TCRdb to between 2019 and 2020). The method behind the library was the immunoSEQ multiplex PCR assay. RNA was extracted with the RNeasy kit and roughly 0.5 to 1 ug was reverse transcribed using random hexamers. TCRdb's own reprocessing of the public reads used fastp at Q25 and MiXCR and kept productive beta chains. Identical CDR3 protein sequences are pooled into one entry, listed with their most common genes and DNA. The sample data list 65,000 to 95,000 distinct CDR3 sequences, and around 94% of these were observed just once. The ten largest make up approximately 1% of the sample. The sequenced sample was CD8+ T cells from PBMCs. The receptors stem from a human donor with Susac syndrome.

A single count supports this clonotype. The V and J genes are TRBV4-3 and TRBJ1-1; the D is unclear. V lost 2 bases and J lost 7, with 8 bases in between. Per the germline V gene, CDR1 is LGHNA and CDR2 is YSLEER. This CDR3 has 12 residues. DNA of the CDR3: TGCGCCAGCAGCCAAATCCAAGGTGAAGCTTTCTTT. Protein product: CASSQIQGEAFF.

V usage is TRBV13 and J usage is TRBJ2-3, with 7 bases matching TRBD2. Looked up from germline, CDR1 is PRHDT and CDR2 is FYEKMQ (reference sequence). The CDR3 is 18 amino acids. Trimming took 2 bases from V and 1 from J; bases not matched to a gene: 12. The CDR3 protein is CASSLSRQTSPRTDTQYF. CDR3 coding DNA: TGTGCCAGCAGCTTAAGTAGACAGACTAGCCCACGCACAGATACGCAGTATTTT.

The V call is TRBV7-9, the J call TRBJ2-1; 9 bases agree with TRBD1. Germline V gene data show CDR1 as SEHNR and CDR2 as FQNEAQ (reference sequence). The CDR3 is 16 amino acids. Trimming at V came to 5 bases and at J to 8 bases, leaving 13 bases not matched to a gene. The CDR3 sequence: CASSRSGTGFRDEQFF. The CDR3 bases are TGTGCCAGCAGCAGATCCGGGACAGGGTTTCGGGATGAGCAGTTCTTC.

The chain has TRBV4-3 and TRBJ1-1; no reliable D call. CDR3 size: 15 residues. Deletions cut 0 bases from V and 1 base from J, with 9 bases between. CDR1 is LGHNA, CDR2 YSLEER, per germline. CDR3 residues: CASSQDRLGNTEAFF. CDR3 DNA sequence: TGCGCCAGCAGCCAAGATCGGCTAGGGAACACTGAAGCTTTCTTT.

The rearrangement uses TRBV9 and TRBJ2-3; a weak D match, TRBD1 (5 bases). The V and J ends lost 3 bases and 2 bases respectively, with 10 bases between them. This CDR3 is 14 amino acids long. Germline CDR1 and CDR2: SGDLS and YYNGEE. CDR3: CASSDRYATDTQYF. In DNA form, the CDR3 reads TGTGCCAGCAGCGACAGGTACGCCACAGATACGCAGTATTTT.

The rearrangement links TRBV6-2 or TRBV6-3 to TRBJ1-5; D unclear. Germline V gives CDR1 MNHEY, CDR2 SVGEGT. The CDR3 runs 12 residues. Deletions cut 6 bases from V and 7 bases from J, with 10 bases between. The CDR3 is CASRLRSQPQHF. The CDR3 DNA follows: TGTGCCAGCAGGTTGAGATCACAGCCCCAGCATTTT.

CDR3 amino acids: CASRSGTGEYTDTQYF. The CDR3 region has the DNA TGTGCCAGCAGATCCGGGACAGGAGAATACACAGATACGCAGTATTTT. This chain connects TRBV28 to TRBJ2-3, with 8 positions matching TRBD1. Trimming cost V 6 bases and J 2 bases; bases outside gene matches: 10. Germline V gives CDR1 MDHEN, CDR2 SYDVKM. The CDR3 consists of 16 residues.

The V and J genes are TRBV30 and TRBJ1-1; no firm D call. Trimming took off 2 bases at V and 6 bases at J, with 19 bases between the two ends. The CDR3 consists of 15 residues. Germline-derived CDR1 and CDR2 are GTSNPN and SVGIG (reference sequence). This CDR3 reads CAWSPNGYKRAEAFF. The CDR3, as DNA: TGTGCCTGGAGTCCTAACGGCTACAAGCGGGCTGAAGCTTTCTTT.

This clonotype showed up just once. The chain recombines TRBV11-1 with TRBJ2-1; the match to TRBD1 covers 7 bases. The V gene end was trimmed by 4 bases and the J gene end by 0 bases; junction bases not matched to a gene: 18. The CDR3 has 20 residues. Germline V lookup: CDR1 SGHAT, CDR2 FQDESV (reference sequence). The CDR3 nucleotides are TGTGCCAGCAGCTCCACCGGGACAGCCGGAAACCATGGCTCCTACAATGAGCAGTTCTTC. Its translation is CASSSTGTAGNHGSYNEQFF.

This rearrangement joins TRBV7-2 to TRBJ2-7, with D uncertain. Germline V lookup: CDR1 SGHTA, CDR2 FQGNSA. Trimming pared 1 base from V and 0 bases from J, leaving 7 bases between. CDR3 size: 14 residues. Here the CDR3 reads CASSLGQSSYEQYF. The CDR3 coding sequence is TGTGCCAGCAGCTTAGGACAAAGCTCCTACGAGCAGTACTTC.

V and J are TRBV5-6 and TRBJ2-5, with D possibly being TRBD2 (5 bases). Germline lookup yields CDR1 SGHDT and CDR2 YYEEEE. The CDR3 is made up of 13 amino acids. Trimming took off 4 bases at V and 5 bases at J, with 12 bases between the two ends. CDR3 DNA: TGTGCCAGCAGCGAGCGGTTCTGGGAGACCCAGTACTTC. Protein: CASSERFWETQYF.

The V and J genes are TRBV28 and TRBJ1-5, with no clear D. Trimming took 6 bases from V and 0 from J, leaving 9 bases between them. The CDR3 loop spans 14 amino acids. The germline CDR1 and CDR2 sequences are MDHEN and SYDVKM. CDR3 amino acids: CASSLYSSNQPQHF. The CDR3 DNA reads TGTGCCAGCAGCTTGTACAGTAGCAATCAGCCCCAGCATTTT.

The V gene is TRBV6-5, the J gene TRBJ1-6; D is undetermined. Trimming cost V 5 bases and J 11 bases, with 13 bases left between them. This CDR3 has 13 residues. Germline CDR1 is MNHEY and CDR2 is SVGAGI. The DNA for the CDR3 is TGTGCCAGCAGTCCAGAGCCTTTGCCACCCCTCCACTTT. Protein sequence: CASSPEPLPPLHF.

This chain connects TRBV29-1 to TRBJ2-4; TRBD2 aligns across 7 bases. Per germline, CDR1 SQVTM and CDR2 ANQGSEA. The CDR3 length is 12 residues. CDR3 protein: CSGEVGGNIQYF. CDR3 coding DNA: TGCAGTGGGGAGGTCGGGGGGAACATTCAGTACTTC.

V is TRBV5-6 and J is TRBJ2-7; unclear D gene. The CDR3 sequence is 15 residues long. Germline loops: CDR1 SGHDT, CDR2 YYEEEE. V was trimmed by 4 bases and J by 0 bases, leaving 14 bases between them. CDR3 coding DNA: TGTGCCAGCAGCGTGAGGTGGATCAGCTCCTACGAGCAGTACTTC. Translated: CASSVRWISSYEQYF.

The gene calls are TRBV30 and TRBJ2-7; TRBD1 matches 8 bases. This CDR3 comprises 13 residues. Germline CDR1 GTSNPN, CDR2 SVGIG (reference sequence). J gave up 5 bases and V 7 bases, and 10 bases lay outside the gene matches. The CDR3 region has the DNA TGTGCCTTAGGCCAGGGGGCGCATAACGAGCAGTACTTC. The encoded protein is CALGQGAHNEQYF.

The chain carries TRBV29-1 and TRBJ2-7, with 9 positions matching TRBD1. The trim removed 7 bases at V and 1 base at J, leaving 2 bases unmatched. Germline V gives CDR1 SQVTM, CDR2 ANQGSEA. The CDR3 length is 12 residues. In DNA, the CDR3 is TGCAGCGCTGGACAGGGGTCCTACGAGCAGTACTTC. Its translation: CSAGQGSYEQYF.

The rearrangement links TRBV30 to TRBJ2-7; 8 bases fit TRBD2. This CDR3 region has 14 residues. Trimming took 5 bases from V and 4 from J; bases not matched to a gene: 10. Germline lookup yields CDR1 GTSNPN and CDR2 SVGIG (reference sequence). This CDR3 reads CAWSLAGLKYEQYF. In DNA, the CDR3 is TGTGCCTGGTCTCTAGCGGGCTTAAAATACGAGCAGTACTTC.

The rearrangement joins TRBV28 to TRBJ2-7; 9 bases align to TRBD2. Per the germline V gene, CDR1 is MDHEN and CDR2 is SYDVKM. The CDR3 covers 14 residues. Trimming cost V 8 bases and J 3 bases; bases outside gene matches: 8. In DNA form, the CDR3 reads TGTGCCAGCGGAGCGGGGGGTTATCGCTACGAGCAGTACTTC. Translating gives CASGAGGYRYEQYF.

The genes are TRBV7-2 and TRBJ2-5; D may match TRBD1 or TRBD2 (5 bases each). The CDR3 has 16 amino acids. V lost 1 base, J lost 5 bases, and 17 bases lay in between. The germline CDR1 and CDR2 sequences are SGHTA and FQGNSA. The CDR3 DNA reads as TGTGCCAGCAGCTTAGAGGGTCCGGGGCTGGAGGAGACCCAGTACTTC. Protein sequence: CASSLEGPGLEETQYF.

The gene calls are TRBV27 and TRBJ1-4; D gene uncertain. CDR1 is MNHEY and CDR2 is SMNVEV in the germline V gene (reference sequence). The CDR3 contains 12 residues. The V and J ends lost 6 bases and 5 bases respectively, with 7 bases between them. CDR3 bases: TGTGCCAGCAGCCCTTTGAATGAAAAACTGTTTTTT. Translation gives CASSPLNEKLFF.

This clonotype was seen once. The rearrangement links TRBV30 to TRBJ1-1; possible D gene TRBD1, 6 bases. The CDR3 has 13 amino acids. Germline assignment: CDR1 GTSNPN and CDR2 SVGIG (reference sequence). Trimming removed 1 base at V and 7 bases at J, with 13 bases between. In DNA form, the CDR3 reads TGTGCCTGGAGTGGGGCAGGGGTTAATGAAGCTTTCTTT. Translation: CAWSGAGVNEAFF.

The gene calls are TRBV15 and TRBJ2-3; D unclear. The CDR3 is made up of 13 amino acids. The V gene lost 8 bases and the J gene lost 3 bases, with 12 bases spanning the gap. CDR1 is LNHNV and CDR2 is YYDKDF in the germline V gene (reference sequence). The CDR3 region is CATQARWTDTQYF. The CDR3 DNA follows: TGTGCCACCCAAGCGAGGTGGACAGATACGCAGTATTTT.